The sequence of this T cell receptor beta chain was determined in a study of post-analysis software for immune sequencing data (dated by TCRdb to the mid-2010s). In the study overall: Recorded disease courses included relapsing-remitting, secondary progressive and progressive-relapsing multiple sclerosis, with some patients lacking subtype annotation. The patient repertoires were set against 11 previously published healthy control repertoires from donors whose ages ranged from about 6 to 25 years. A subset of samples was prepared in parallel using single-end sample barcoding, then pooled and co-amplified after Illumina adapter ligation. On the study overall, not on this receptor specifically: When samples were clustered directly using the F measure, samples prepared in the same batch co-clustered strongly, which prompted a batch-effect correction. The multiple sclerosis patient group was slightly younger than the control group. Multiple sclerosis patients had significantly lower normalized Chao1 diversity than controls, a result that suggests substantial peripheral T-cell clonal expansion. Patients showed significantly higher frequencies than controls for a handful of TRBV segments, among them TRBV5-6, TRBV5-1 and TRBV20-1.

Reading the germline V gene (reference sequence) gives CDR1 DFQATT and CDR2 SNEGSKA. The CDR3 sequence holds 11 residues, the cysteine and phenylalanine included. The sequence is cut down to CDR3 DNA, 33 bases in frame from base 1. Trimming costs V 5 bases and J 6 bases, and their ends lie 8 bases apart. The library was made by PCR. Instrument on record: Illumina HiSeq 2500. Unique molecular identifiers were incorporated into TCR beta cDNA libraries to reduce PCR and sequencing biases. Some 500,000 cDNA molecules were obtained for every 1 to 10 million input T cells, so each molecule roughly corresponded to one T cell. Patient libraries were prepared and sequenced with the same protocol used for the earlier healthy control dataset. Within a given batch, samples were prepared together, multiplexed and sequenced on the same HiSeq lane. The paper's processing steps were these. Raw barcoded reads were processed with MIGEC, discarding single-read molecular identifier groups before consensus assembly and CDR3 extraction. Clonotype tables were post-analysed with VDJtools, normalizing diversity by down-sampling all datasets to the smallest sample size. To correct batch-related cross-sample contamination, repertoire overlap clustering matched CDR3 amino acid sequences but not nucleotide sequences. Using fastp trimming at Q25 and MiXCR clonotype assembly, TCRdb reanalyzed the public sequencing data and kept in-frame beta chains. One record per CDR3 amino acid sequence lists the most common genes and DNA. The V and J calls, along with clone size, are taken from TCRdb and not from the paper's own processing. The sample table shows fewer than 850,000 distinct CDR3 sequences, and approximately 30% are seen once. The top ten clones comprise about 0.5% of the sample.

To demonstrate the VDJtools post-analysis software, TCR beta repertoires were profiled from the peripheral blood of about 13 young patients with multiple sclerosis. The multiple sclerosis patients were children and adolescents ranging in age from 6 to 15 years. As to this clonotype: Which antigen it targets is not known. The record has no base qualities; no much larger clone is one base away.

The TCR sequence derives from a girl aged 5 to 17 with multiple sclerosis. Sequencing used blood. The V gene is TRBV20-1 and the J gene is TRBJ1-5; confidence is insufficient to name the D gene. The nucleotide sequence reads as follows: TGCAGTGCTCCCCTAGGTCAGCCCCAGCATTTT. Translated, it gives CSAPLGQPQHF.